This passage covers 5 T cell receptor beta chains from one sample sequenced in a study of cytomegalovirus exposure and HLA in healthy donors. PCR used 60 Vbeta primers and 13 Jbeta primers. Method: immunoSEQ multiplex PCR; TCRdb's copy keeps in-frame clones and lacks some. The data show about 150,000 clones, with 60% to 80% seen just once and around 13% held by the top ten. Sequencing was done on a sample of PBMCs. These receptor sequences come from a young man in good health and CMV-seropositive.

This clone was recorded a few times. V gene TRBV4-2 combines with J gene TRBJ2-7; the D gene is possibly TRBD2 (6 bases). From germline, CDR1 is LGHNA and CDR2 YNFKEQ. The length of the CDR3 is 14 residues. V lost 4 bases and J 1 base, leaving 11 bases between the germline ends. CDR3: CASSPGGTSYEQYF. Here the CDR3 DNA reads TGTGCCAGCAGCCCTGGGGGGACGTCCTACGAGCAGTACTTC.

Written as DNA, the CDR3 is TGTGCCAGCAGCGTAGAATCAGACTCCTACGAGCAGTACTTC. It specifies CASSVESDSYEQYF. The chain has TRBV9 and TRBJ2-7, with unresolved D. CDR1 is SGDLS and CDR2 is YYNGEE in the germline V gene. The CDR3 consists of 14 residues. V shed 0 bases and J shed 0 bases, with 7 bases lying between them.

The rearrangement uses TRBV5-1 and TRBJ2-1; TRBD2 aligns across 14 bases. After removal of 4 bases from V and 12 bases from J, the junction contained 3 bases not matched to a gene. There are 13 residues in the CDR3. Per the germline V gene, CDR1 is SGHRS and CDR2 is YFSETQ. The CDR3 loop is CASSPGTSGRQFF. The CDR3 bases are TGCGCCAGCAGCCCTGGGACTAGCGGGAGGCAGTTCTTC. Full variable domain (rest looked up from reference TRBV5-1 and TRBJ2-1): KAGVTQTPRYLIKTRGQQVTLSCSPISGHRSVSWYQQTPGQGLQFLFEYFSETQRNKGNFPGRFSGRQFSNSRSEMNVSTLELGDSALYLCASSPGTSGRQFFGPGTRLTVL.

The V and J genes are TRBV18 and TRBJ2-3; D call uncertain. Germline CDR1 is KGHSH and CDR2 is LQKENI. CDR3 size: 15 residues. V gave up 5 bases and J gave up 1 base, with 13 bases separating them. The CDR3 region has the DNA TGTGCCAGCTCAGTACAGCCTGACGGCACAGATACGCAGTATTTT. This codes for CASSVQPDGTDTQYF.

The chain recombines TRBV5-6 with TRBJ1-6; D is undetermined. The V and J ends lost 2 bases and 8 bases respectively, with 8 bases between them. The CDR3 is 13 amino acids. Germline loops: CDR1 SGHDT, CDR2 YYEEEE. The CDR3 loop reads CASSFIRDSPLHF. The CDR3, as DNA: TGTGCCAGCAGCTTCATACGGGATTCACCCCTCCACTTT.